These 13 T cell receptor beta chains were all obtained from the same sample, sequenced in a study of cytomegalovirus exposure and HLA in healthy donors (dated 2017 in TCRdb). Library preparation was by the immunoSEQ multiplex PCR assay. For the multiplex PCR, a mixture combining 60 forward primers for TCR Vbeta segments and 13 reverse primers for TCR Jbeta segments was used. TCRdb's version of the immuneACCESS table is confined to in-frame rearrangements and falls short of the full clone set. An unresolved V gene accounts for under half of the shortfall where checked; the remainder is of unknown origin. For this sample the table gives 150,000 to 200,000 clones, of which 75% to 85% were detected only once. About 2.5% of the sample is taken by the ten largest. The sample consisted of PBMCs. Every receptor here comes from a woman between 50 and 59 years old in good health and CMV-seronegative.

Points on this clone: Other DNA sequences in this specimen translate into the identical CDR3. The rearrangement joins TRBV11-2 to TRBJ2-7; possible D gene TRBD2, 5 bases. The germline V gene has CDR1 SGHAT and CDR2 FQNNGV. The CDR3 loop spans 14 amino acids. V lost 4 bases and J lost 9, with 19 bases in between. Written as DNA, the CDR3 is TGTGCCAGCAGCTCTGGAAGAGGACTTTTGTTGCAGTACTTC. Protein: CASSSGRGLLLQYF.

The gene calls are TRBV5-1 and TRBJ2-1; tentatively, D is TRBD1 (6 bases). This CDR3 comprises 16 residues. V was cut by 3 bases and J by 9 bases, with 22 bases left in between. CDR1 is SGHRS, CDR2 YFSETQ, per germline. CDR3 bases: TGCGCCAGCAGCTCGGGCTCGGAAGGGGGAAATAGTGAGCAGTTCTTC. It is translated as CASSSGSEGGNSEQFF. Based on the CDR3 plus reference TRBV5-1 and TRBJ2-1, the full variable domain is KAGVTQTPRYLIKTRGQQVTLSCSPISGHRSVSWYQQTPGQGLQFLFEYFSETQRNKGNFPGRFSGRQFSNSRSEMNVSTLELGDSALYLCASSSGSEGGNSEQFFGPGTRLTVL.

V gene TRBV4-3 combines with J gene TRBJ2-7; TRBD1 agrees at 8 bases. Per the germline V gene, CDR1 is LGHNA and CDR2 is YSLEER. The J segment lost 6 bases and the V segment lost 0 bases, leaving 4 bases of the junction unmatched. This CDR3 contains 14 residues. The CDR3 protein is CASSQEGTGGEQYF. CDR3 bases: TGCGCCAGCAGCCAAGAAGGTACAGGGGGCGAGCAGTACTTC.

The chain uses TRBV6-5 and TRBJ2-5; D uncertain. This CDR3 spans 14 amino acids. The germline CDR1 and CDR2 sequences are MNHEY and SVGAGI. V was trimmed by 5 bases and J by 1 base, leaving 11 bases between them. The CDR3 coding sequence is TGTGCCAGCAGTCCGAGCCGTATCCAAGAGACCCAGTACTTC. This codes for CASSPSRIQETQYF.

J is TRBJ1-1 and V is TRBV28, with D perhaps TRBD1 (5 bases). Germline CDR1 and CDR2: MDHEN and SYDVKM. The CDR3 is 14 residues long. The V end was cut by 2 bases, the J end by 3 bases, with 10 bases between. The CDR3 bases are TGTGCCAGCAGTTTAGAGGGAGGGGACACTGAAGCTTTCTTT. Residues: CASSLEGGDTEAFF.

This clone has only a few counts. V usage is TRBV6-1 and J usage is TRBJ2-4; weak D call: TRBD1 (6 bases). CDR3 length: 15 residues. V lost 1 base to trimming and J lost 4 bases, with 11 bases between them. The germline gives CDR1 MNHNS, CDR2 SASEGT. CDR3 sequence reads: CASSEGGQVKNIQYF. CDR3 coding DNA: TGTGCCAGCAGTGAAGGGGGGCAGGTAAAAAACATTCAGTACTTC.

The genes are TRBV5-1 and TRBJ2-5; D is undetermined. This CDR3 comprises 13 residues. Germline CDR1 and CDR2: SGHRS and YFSETQ. The V gene lost 2 bases and the J gene lost 5 bases, with 10 bases spanning the gap. CDR3 nucleotide sequence: TGCGCCAGCAGCTTAGGCGGCTCGGAGACCCAGTACTTC. Translating it yields CASSLGGSETQYF. The variable domain in full, completed from reference TRBV5-1 and TRBJ2-5, reads KAGVTQTPRYLIKTRGQQVTLSCSPISGHRSVSWYQQTPGQGLQFLFEYFSETQRNKGNFPGRFSGRQFSNSRSEMNVSTLELGDSALYLCASSLGGSETQYFGPGTRLLVL.

This chain connects TRBV6-4 to TRBJ1-2; 9 bases map to TRBD1. This CDR3 is 14 amino acids long. V trimming: 0 bases; J trimming: 8 bases; junction bases outside the gene matches: 4. Germline V gene lookup returns CDR1 MRHNA and CDR2 SNTAGT. The CDR3 DNA reads as TGTGCCAGCAGTGACTCAGGGACAGGGAAGGGCTACACCTTC. Protein: CASSDSGTGKGYTF.

V usage is TRBV29-1 and J usage is TRBJ1-5; 7 positions agree with TRBD1. Germline assignment: CDR1 SQVTM and CDR2 ANQGSEA. J lost 8 bases, V lost 7 bases, and 11 bases had no gene match. The CDR3 loop spans 13 amino acids. The CDR3 nucleotides read TGCAGCGCCCGGGACAGTGGGTCGGAGCCCCAGCATTTT. Amino acids: CSARDSGSEPQHF.

V and J are TRBV5-4 and TRBJ2-5; maybe TRBD1 (6 bases). Germline V gene lookup returns CDR1 SGHNT and CDR2 YYREEE (reference sequence). V was shortened by 0 bases and J by 4 bases, with 10 bases between the two germline ends. CDR3 length: 14 residues. CDR3 sequence reads: CASSLGSGVETQYF. The CDR3 DNA reads TGTGCCAGCAGCTTGGGGTCAGGGGTAGAGACCCAGTACTTC.

The chain recombines TRBV7-2 with TRBJ2-7; D is unresolved. This CDR3 region has 13 residues. Trimming removed 1 base at V and 6 bases at J, with 10 bases between. CDR1 is SGHTA and CDR2 is FQGNSA in the germline V gene. For the CDR3, the DNA is TGTGCCAGCAGCTTAGGTCATTTAGCCGAGCAGTACTTC. This translates into CASSLGHLAEQYF.

The V call is TRBV5-1, the J call TRBJ2-1, with 8 bases aligning to TRBD1. V shed 4 bases and J 2 bases; nucleotides not matched to a gene: 8. In germline, CDR1 is SGHRS, CDR2 YFSETQ. The CDR3 extends over 16 amino acids. The CDR3 spells CASSASGGAAYNEQFF. The CDR3 region has the DNA TGCGCCAGCAGCGCTTCAGGGGGCGCCGCCTACAATGAGCAGTTCTTC.

The rearrangement links TRBV5-1 to TRBJ1-3; no definite D call. Germline V gene lookup returns CDR1 SGHRS and CDR2 YFSETQ. Trimming removed 2 bases from V and 4 bases from J, with 10 bases in between. This CDR3 has 14 amino acids. In DNA form, the CDR3 reads TGCGCCAGCAGCTTAAACAGTTTAGGAAACACCATATATTTT. Translating it yields CASSLNSLGNTIYF.